This TCR beta chain derives from a study of blood T cells in healthy people across ages. Study-wide points: Aged donors had fewer naive CD4+ cells and lower diversity than long-lived donors. The unsorted PBMCs prevented any conclusive comparison of naive versus antigen-experienced cells.

Isolation recovered at least 7 million PBMCs from every sample. The extraction recovered at least 6 micrograms of total RNA per sample. Concerning this clonotype: As yet, its antigen is unknown.

The V and J ends lost 5 bases and 2 bases respectively, with 8 bases between them. The CDR3 is 13 amino acids. Germline V CDR1 and CDR2: MNHEY, SMNVEV (reference sequence). It was with a sample-barcoded 5' primer and a J-beta primer mix that a second PCR of roughly 6 to 12 cycles was run. TCRdb re-analysed the 5' RACE reads in MiXCR, keeping a single row per CDR3 protein. The sample contains about 570,000 distinct CDR3 sequences, 27% of which appear only once. The clonotype originates from a woman in her sixties or seventies in good health. The V gene is TRBV27, the J gene TRBJ2-3; no clear D. Input material: blood. This CDR3 reads CASSTPLTDTQYF. The CDR3 bases are TGTGCCAGCAGTACCCCCCTCACAGATACGCAGTATTTT.